The TCR beta chain described here comes from a study of cytomegalovirus exposure and HLA in healthy donors. Study outcomes and limitations: According to a later analysis, TCR clusters from the first cohort tended to co-occur in the 120 or so validation repertoires. A list of roughly 180 TCR beta chains associated with cytomegalovirus was given. Reports showed the classifier diagnosing cytomegalovirus status with high specificity and sensitivity.

For this clone: The antigen remains undetermined.

Losses at the gene ends were 4 bases for V and 2 bases for J; bases not matched to a gene: 4. CDR1 and CDR2 (germline): SGHNT, YYREEE (reference sequence). The CDR3 sequence is 14 residues long. Assay: immunoSEQ multiplex PCR; the TCRdb copy retains only in-frame clones and omits some. The table shows about 110,000 clones, with 86% occurring only once. This sequence joins TRBV5-4 and TRBJ2-3, with TRBD2 identical over 7 bases. The sequenced material came from PBMCs. The sequence was collected from a young woman in good health and CMV-seropositive. CDR3 sequence reads: CASSRAGDTDTQYF. In DNA form, the CDR3 reads TGTGCCAGCAGCCGGGCGGGGGACACAGATACGCAGTATTTT.